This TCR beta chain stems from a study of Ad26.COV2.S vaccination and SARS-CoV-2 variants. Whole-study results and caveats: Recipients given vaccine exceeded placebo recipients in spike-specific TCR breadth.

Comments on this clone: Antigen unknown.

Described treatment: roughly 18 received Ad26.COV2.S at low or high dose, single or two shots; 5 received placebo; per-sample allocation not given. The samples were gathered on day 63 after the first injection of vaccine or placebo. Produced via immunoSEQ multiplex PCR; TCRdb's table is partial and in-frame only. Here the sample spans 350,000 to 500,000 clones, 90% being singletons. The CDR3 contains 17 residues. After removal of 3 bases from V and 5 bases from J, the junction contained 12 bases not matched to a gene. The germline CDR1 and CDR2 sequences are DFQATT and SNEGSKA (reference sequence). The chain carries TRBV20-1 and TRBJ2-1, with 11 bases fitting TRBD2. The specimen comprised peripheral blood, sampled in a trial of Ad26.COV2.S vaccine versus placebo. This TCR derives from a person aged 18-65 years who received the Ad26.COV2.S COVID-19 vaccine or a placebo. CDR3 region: CSASPLRLAGQDNEQFF. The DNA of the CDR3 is TGCAGTGCTAGTCCCCTACGACTAGCGGGACAAGACAATGAGCAGTTCTTC.